This record looks at one T cell receptor beta chain sequence and its context. Antigen unknown. The data were obtained in a study of cytotoxic CD8 clonotypes in ibrutinib-treated CLL. About the research overall: Included were roughly ten relapsed/refractory and roughly 15 treatment-naive patients, of whom 17 were IGHV unmutated. Sequencing produced an average of roughly 280,000 productive templates and approximately 90,000 productive rearrangements per sample. Overall study findings and caveats: Public clonotypes showed up rarely, and on treatment they shrank or held steady.

CDR1 and CDR2 (germline): DFQATT, SNEGSKA (reference sequence). V was cut by 4 bases and J by 7 bases, with 8 bases left in between. The CDR3 covers 10 residues. TCRdb's copy holds only in-frame clones and misses some; the assay was immunoSEQ multiplex PCR. The sample contains over 200,000 clones, roughly three quarters of which appear only once. For TCR beta libraries, roughly 1.9 micrograms of genomic DNA were obtained from cryopreserved PBMCs. Here the sequenced sample was PBMCs, taken after 12 months of ibrutinib treatment. The sequence derives from a human donor with chronic lymphocytic leukemia. V is TRBV20-1 and J is TRBJ2-7; D is perhaps TRBD1 (6 bases). This CDR3 is CSANREEQYF. DNA of the CDR3: TGCAGTGCTAACAGGGAAGAGCAGTACTTC.